This record concerns one TCR beta chain sequence. Only in-frame clones appear in the TCRdb table, and some are missing; sequencing was by immunoSEQ multiplex PCR. Counted here are just under 75,000 clones, over 60% occurring once; the ten biggest clones make up about 46%. The germline V gene encodes CDR1 MNHNS and CDR2 SASEGT. The V end lost 0 bases, the J end lost 8 bases, and 13 bases lay between the germline ends. The CDR3 loop spans 14 amino acids. The data are from a study of T cell responses to AZD1222 COVID-19 vaccine. This clonotype originated in an adult who received the AZD1222 COVID-19 vaccine. This rearrangement joins TRBV6-1 to TRBJ1-2; unclear D gene. The specimen was peripheral blood, collected 28 days after the second AZD1222 dose. CDR3 DNA sequence: TGTGCCAGCAGTGAAGCAGGGCAGGTGATCGGCTACACCTTC. Amino acid sequence: CASSEAGQVIGYTF.